This T cell receptor (beta chain) comes out of a study of Ad26.COV2.S vaccination and SARS-CoV-2 variants. Whole-study results and caveats: Spike-specific responses of CD8+ and CD4+ T cells were reported to display substantial breadth after vaccination. Relative to placebo recipients, vaccine recipients exhibited elevated spike-specific TCR breadth.

As concerns this clone: Its target is unknown.

There are 11 residues in the CDR3. Looked up from germline, CDR1 is SEHNR and CDR2 is FQNEAQ (reference sequence). V shed 3 bases and J shed 5 bases, with 4 bases lying between them. Here immunoSEQ multiplex PCR was the method, and the copy in TCRdb shows in-frame clones only, minus some. The sample has approximately 300,000 clones; around four fifths are singletons. Sample treatment: roughly 18 received Ad26.COV2.S at low or high dose, single or two shots; several received placebo; per-sample allocation not given. The study sampled participants on day 63 after the first vaccine or placebo injection.

The chain couples TRBV7-9 to TRBJ1-1; D remains ambiguous. Specimen: peripheral blood, collected in a trial of Ad26.COV2.S vaccine versus placebo. This sequence was found in a person aged 18-65 years who received the Ad26.COV2.S COVID-19 vaccine or a placebo. Here the CDR3 DNA reads TGTGCCAGCAGCTTCGGAACTGAAGCTTTCTTT. Residues: CASSFGTEAFF.